This TCR beta chain is from a study of blood T cells in healthy people across ages. Of note for this clonotype: As yet, its antigen is unknown.

Healthy Caucasians from Russia aged about 6 to 90 served as donors. Study conclusions and caveats: The recorded TCR beta diversity per million T cells decreased in a roughly linear manner with age.

The use of a sample-barcoded 5' primer and a J-beta primer mix characterized a second PCR of roughly 7 to 12 cycles. Template switching added a 12-random-nucleotide identifier to every cDNA molecule. TCRdb used MiXCR to reprocess the 5' RACE reads, holding one entry per CDR3 protein. The table lists more than 1.4 million distinct CDR3 sequences, roughly 45% of them singletons. This CDR3 is 12 amino acids long. CDR1 and CDR2 from the germline V gene are DFQATT and SNEGSKA (reference sequence). Trimming removed 7 bases at V and 4 bases at J, with 11 bases between. The origin of this receptor is a young woman in good health. Sequences were obtained from blood. The rearrangement links TRBV20-1 to TRBJ1-5; maybe TRBD1 (6 bases). The CDR3 DNA reads TGCAGTGTTTGGGGGACAAATCAGCCCCAGCATTTT. It yields the protein CSVWGTNQPQHF.